Following are 19 T cell receptor beta chains from one sample sequenced in a study of blood T cells in healthy people across ages. The authors ran a second PCR of 7 to 11 cycles using a sample-barcoded 5' primer and a J-beta primer mix. TCRdb independently ran MiXCR on the 5' RACE reads; one entry per CDR3 protein. Seen here are 700,000 to 950,000 distinct CDR3 sequences, about 42% observed once, and the top ten hold 20% to 25%. Sequencing was done on a sample of blood. Every receptor here comes from a woman aged 55-69 years in good health.

The V call is TRBV2, the J call TRBJ2-3, with D possibly matching TRBD1 (6 bases). Germline V CDR1 and CDR2: SNHLY, FYNNEI. The CDR3 contains 18 residues. With 0 bases removed from V and 2 bases from J, the gap between germline ends came to 18 bases. The DNA for the CDR3 is TGTGCCAGCAGTGAAGCGAGTGGCAAAGGGGGTGACACAGATACGCAGTATTTT. Residues: CASSEASGKGGDTDTQYF. Full variable domain (missing parts from reference TRBV2 and TRBJ2-3): EPEVTQTPSHQVTQMGQEVILRCVPISNHLYFYWYRQILGQKVEFLVSFYNNEISEKSEIFDDQFSVERPDGSNFTLKIRSTKLEDSAMYFCASSEASGKGGDTDTQYFGPGTRLTVL.

This clonotype appeared a few times. This chain joins TRBV4-3 and TRBJ2-2; tentative D call: TRBD2 (6 bases). Deletions cut 0 bases from V and 5 bases from J, with 19 bases between. There are 18 residues in the CDR3. Germline lookup yields CDR1 LGHNA and CDR2 YSLEER. The CDR3 loop reads CASSQDRTGGGYTGELFF. In DNA, the CDR3 is TGCGCCAGCAGCCAAGATCGTACGGGCGGAGGGTATACCGGGGAGCTGTTTTTT.

V is TRBV3-1 and J is TRBJ2-5; 9 bases align to TRBD2. In germline, CDR1 is LGHDT, CDR2 YNNKEL (reference sequence). CDR3 length: 15 residues. V lost 0 bases to trimming and J lost 11 bases; unmatched junction nucleotides: 10. This chain's CDR3 is CASSQEGGRGPEQYF. In DNA form, the CDR3 reads TGTGCCAGCAGCCAAGAGGGCGGGAGGGGGCCTGAGCAGTACTTC.

The chain couples TRBV27 to TRBJ2-4; 7 bases map to TRBD1. The DNA matches TRBJ2-7 better at its end, which makes the J call doubtful. The germline V gene has CDR1 MNHEY and CDR2 SMNVEV (reference sequence). CDR3 length: 14 residues. CDR3 coding DNA: TGTGCCAGTTCTAACCCGGGACAGAGGGACGAGCAGTACTTC. Protein sequence: CASSNPGQRDEQYF.

The J gene is TRBJ1-1, the V gene TRBV5-5; possibly TRBD1 for D (5 bases). The CDR3 is 16 amino acids. CDR1 is SGHKS and CDR2 is YYEKEE in the germline V gene (reference sequence). Trimming left V 0 bases short and J 0 bases short, with 12 bases between. CDR3 DNA: TGTGCCAGCAGCTTGGTGGGGCCAGGATTGAACACTGAAGCTTTCTTT. Translating gives CASSLVGPGLNTEAFF.

The J gene is TRBJ2-2, the V gene TRBV24-1; either TRBD1 or TRBD2 may supply D (6 bases each). Looked up from germline, CDR1 is KGHDR and CDR2 is SFDVKD. Trimming stripped 5 bases from V and 0 bases from J, with 15 bases between. CDR3 length equals 17 residues. The CDR3 region is CATSALGGQANTGELFF. CDR3 DNA: TGTGCCACCAGTGCCCTGGGGGGACAAGCGAACACCGGGGAGCTGTTTTTT.

The chain links TRBV12-3 or TRBV12-4 to TRBJ1-2; 9 bases are a match to TRBD1. V lost 7 bases, J lost 8 bases, and 8 bases stayed unmatched. This CDR3 comprises 13 residues. The CDR3, as DNA: TGTGCCAGCAACCAACAGGGGGCGGGCGGCTACACCTTC. As protein: CASNQQGAGGYTF.

For this clonotype: A much larger clone lies one base from this, so it may be a read error. CDR3 DNA sequence: TGTGCCAGCACCCCCTTAGCGGGAGACTCCTACAATGGGCAGTTCTTC. This sequence encodes CASTPLAGDSYNGQFF. The rearrangement joins TRBV4-2 to TRBJ2-1, with TRBD2 matching over 9 bases. The germline V gene encodes CDR1 LGHNA and CDR2 YNFKEQ. CDR3 length: 16 amino acids.

Only a few counts were recorded for this clonotype. CDR3 bases: TGCAGTGCTAGGACAGTGAACTTTGAAGCTTTCTTT. This codes for CSARTVNFEAFF. J is TRBJ1-1 and V is TRBV20-1, with D tentatively TRBD1 (5 bases). The length of the CDR3 is 12 residues. Between the trimmed V and J ends, which lost 3 bases and 7 bases, there was a span of 12 bases. Germline CDR1 is DFQATT and CDR2 is SNEGSKA (reference sequence).

The V and J genes are TRBV20-1 and TRBJ1-5; D possibly corresponds to TRBD1 (5 bases). Between the trimmed V and J ends, which lost 1 base and 0 bases, there was a span of 13 bases. CDR3 length: 16 amino acids. In germline, CDR1 is DFQATT, CDR2 SNEGSKA (reference sequence). The CDR3 sequence: CSARVSRGNSNQPQHF. The CDR3 nucleotides read TGCAGTGCTAGAGTTTCTCGGGGGAATAGCAATCAGCCCCAGCATTTT.

The table lists this clonotype with a few counts. The V and J genes are TRBV7-2 and TRBJ2-7, with TRBD2 identical over 11 bases. The CDR3 sequence is 15 residues long. The V segment lost 3 bases and the J segment 2 bases; nucleotides outside the gene matches: 3. Germline CDR1 reads SGHTA; CDR2 reads FQGNSA. This CDR3 reads CASSLTSGTPYEQYF. The CDR3 DNA reads as TGTGCCAGCAGCTTGACTAGCGGGACGCCCTACGAGCAGTACTTC.

This clonotype came up a few times. J is TRBJ2-6 and V is TRBV4-2, with D unresolved. The CDR3 covers 16 residues. V lost 0 bases and J 4 bases, leaving 10 bases between the germline ends. Germline assignment: CDR1 LGHNA and CDR2 YNFKEQ. In nucleotides, the CDR3 is TGTGCCAGCAGCCAAGAAGACGGAGTCGGGGCCAACGTCCTGACTTTC. It codes for CASSQEDGVGANVLTF.

In its sample, this clonotype was seen a few times. The rearrangement uses TRBV5-1 and TRBJ2-3, with TRBD2 matching 7 bases. In germline, CDR1 is SGHRS, CDR2 YFSETQ. CDR3 length: 16 amino acids. V was clipped by 4 bases and J by 4 bases; unmatched bases: 12. CDR3 coding DNA: TGCGCCAGCAGCCCGGGGGTTGCGGGGGAGGCAGATACGCAGTATTTT. Encoded protein: CASSPGVAGEADTQYF.

The chain carries TRBV10-2 and TRBJ2-3, with 8 bases that match TRBD2. The CDR3 spans 15 residues. J gave up 6 bases and V 1 base, and 6 bases lay outside the gene matches. The V gene's germline CDR1 is WSHSY and CDR2 SAAADI. This CDR3 reads CASSEFGGAGDTQYF. DNA of the CDR3: TGCGCCAGCAGTGAGTTCGGGGGGGCCGGGGATACGCAGTATTTT.

A few counts support this clonotype. The chain carries TRBV27 and TRBJ1-1; D ambiguous. V shed 3 bases and J shed 2 bases, with 13 bases lying between them. CDR3 length: 15 amino acids. CDR1 and CDR2 from the germline V gene are MNHEY and SMNVEV (reference sequence). CDR3 sequence reads: CASSFVGQTNTEAFF. CDR3 coding DNA: TGTGCCAGCAGTTTTGTCGGCCAGACAAACACTGAAGCTTTCTTT.

About this clonotype: The junction departs from the called germline gene at one end, perhaps through a read error. This chain joins TRBV7-3 and TRBJ2-1, with TRBD2 matching 16 bases. Germline V lookup: CDR1 SGHTA, CDR2 FQGTGA. The CDR3 covers 16 residues. The CDR3 region has the DNA TGTACCAGCAGCCCTCAGGGACTAGCGGGAGGGGGGGAGCAGTTCTTC. Translating it yields CTSSPQGLAGGGEQFF.

This clonotype was seen many times. This chain joins TRBV12-3 or TRBV12-4 and TRBJ2-3, with a weak D call TRBD1 (6 bases). V lost 6 bases and J lost 6, with 13 bases in between. This CDR3 contains 13 residues. The CDR3 DNA is TGTGCCAGCAGGCCCCAACAGGGCGATACGCAGTATTTT. It is translated as CASRPQQGDTQYF.

V and J are TRBV20-1 and TRBJ2-3, with D perhaps matching TRBD1 (6 bases). CDR1 is DFQATT, CDR2 SNEGSKA, per germline (reference sequence). The CDR3 sequence is 14 residues long. V was cut by 4 bases and J by 1 base, with 12 bases left in between. CDR3 residues: CSAKSQGRTDTQYF. The CDR3 coding sequence is TGCAGTGCTAAGTCCCAGGGGCGCACAGATACGCAGTATTTT.

A remark on this clonotype: A much larger clone is a single base away; this may be a read error. The J gene is TRBJ2-4, the V gene TRBV20-1, with 10 bases aligning to TRBD2. The last part of the DNA fits TRBJ2-7 better; the J call may be wrong. The CDR3 consists of 14 residues. The germline gives CDR1 DFQATT, CDR2 SNEGSKA (reference sequence). The CDR3: CSARGTSGTCEQYF. CDR3 nucleotides: TGCAGTGCTAGAGGGACTAGCGGAACCTGCGAGCAGTACTTC.